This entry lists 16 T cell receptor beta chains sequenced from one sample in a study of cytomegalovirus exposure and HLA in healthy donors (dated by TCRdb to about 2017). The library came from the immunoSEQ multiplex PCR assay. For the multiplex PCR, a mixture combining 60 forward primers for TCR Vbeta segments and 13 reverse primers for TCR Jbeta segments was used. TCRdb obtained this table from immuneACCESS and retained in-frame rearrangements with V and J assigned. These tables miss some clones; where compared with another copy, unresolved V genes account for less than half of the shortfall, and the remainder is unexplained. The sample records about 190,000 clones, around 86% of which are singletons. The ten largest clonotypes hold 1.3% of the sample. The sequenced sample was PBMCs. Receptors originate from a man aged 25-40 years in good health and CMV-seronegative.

CDR3 DNA sequence: TGTGCCAGCAGCGTACAGGGGCCCCAGCCCCAGCATTTT. Translation: CASSVQGPQPQHF. J is TRBJ1-5 and V is TRBV7-9, with TRBD1 identical over 7 bases. The CDR3 is 13 amino acids. The V and J ends lost 5 bases and 7 bases, in that order; junction bases with no gene match: 5. Germline assignment: CDR1 SEHNR and CDR2 FQNEAQ (reference sequence). The full variable domain, in which reference TRBV7-9 and TRBJ1-5 provide the parts outside the CDR3, is DTGVSQNPRHKITKRGQNVTFRCDPISEHNRLYWYRQTLGQGPEFLTYFQNEAQLEKSRLLSDRFSAERPKGSFSTLEIQRTEQGDSAMYLCASSVQGPQPQHFGDGTRLSIL.

The CDR3 DNA is TGTGCCAGCAGTGAAGTAGTTAGCGGGAGTTCTTTAGCCTACGAGCAGTACTTC. Residues: CASSEVVSGSSLAYEQYF. This chain connects TRBV6-1 to TRBJ2-7; 9 bases match TRBD2. This CDR3 has 18 amino acids. J was trimmed by 2 bases and V by 1 base; bases with no gene match: 12. The germline V gene has CDR1 MNHNS and CDR2 SASEGT.

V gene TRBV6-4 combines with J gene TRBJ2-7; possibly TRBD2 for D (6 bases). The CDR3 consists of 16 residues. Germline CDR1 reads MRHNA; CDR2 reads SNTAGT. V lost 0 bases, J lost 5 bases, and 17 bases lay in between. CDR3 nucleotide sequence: TGTGCCAGCAGTGACTCATTATTTAGTAGGAGGGACGAGCAGTACTTC. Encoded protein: CASSDSLFSRRDEQYF.

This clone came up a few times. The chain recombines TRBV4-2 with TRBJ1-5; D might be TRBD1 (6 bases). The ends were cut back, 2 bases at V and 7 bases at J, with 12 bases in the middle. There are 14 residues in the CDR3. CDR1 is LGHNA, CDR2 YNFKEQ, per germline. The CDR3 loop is CASSQKRGGQPQHF. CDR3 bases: TGTGCCAGCAGCCAAAAGAGAGGGGGACAGCCCCAGCATTTT.

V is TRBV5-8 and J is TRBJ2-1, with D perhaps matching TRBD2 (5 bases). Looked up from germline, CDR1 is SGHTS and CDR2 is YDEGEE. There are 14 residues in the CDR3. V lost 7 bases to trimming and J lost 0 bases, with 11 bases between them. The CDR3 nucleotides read TGTGCCAGCCCGAGAGGGAGCTCCTACAATGAGCAGTTCTTC. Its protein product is CASPRGSSYNEQFF.

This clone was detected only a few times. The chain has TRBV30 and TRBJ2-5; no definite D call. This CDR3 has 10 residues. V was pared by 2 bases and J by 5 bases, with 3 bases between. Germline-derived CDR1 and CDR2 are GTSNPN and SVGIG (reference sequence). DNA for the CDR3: TGTGCCTGGAGTCGGGAGACCCAGTACTTC. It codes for CAWSRETQYF.

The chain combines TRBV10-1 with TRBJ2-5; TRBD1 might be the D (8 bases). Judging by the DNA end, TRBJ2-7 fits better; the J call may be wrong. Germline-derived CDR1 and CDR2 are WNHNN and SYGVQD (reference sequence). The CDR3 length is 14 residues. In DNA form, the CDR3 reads TGCGCCAGCAAGCGGGGACAGGAAGACTCCGAGCAGTACTTC. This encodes CASKRGQEDSEQYF.

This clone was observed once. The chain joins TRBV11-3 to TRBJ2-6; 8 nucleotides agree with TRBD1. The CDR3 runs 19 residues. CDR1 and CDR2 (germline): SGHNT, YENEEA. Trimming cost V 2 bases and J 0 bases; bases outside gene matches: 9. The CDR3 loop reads CASSLSGQGYFSGANVLTF. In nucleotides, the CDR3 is TGTGCCAGCAGCTTATCAGGACAGGGCTACTTCTCTGGGGCCAACGTCCTGACTTTC.

The CDR3 sequence is CASGGQGFTGELFF. The CDR3 bases are TGTGCCAGCGGCGGACAGGGCTTCACCGGGGAGCTGTTTTTT. The chain carries TRBV25-1 and TRBJ2-2, with TRBD1 matching 8 bases. The CDR3 loop spans 14 amino acids. Germline V gene data show CDR1 as MGHDK and CDR2 as SYGVNS. V shed 8 bases, J shed 4 bases, and the junction held 6 bases outside the gene matches.

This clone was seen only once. Written as DNA, the CDR3 is TGCAGCGTTAAGGAGACAGGGGAGCCCTACGAGCAGTACTTC. This sequence encodes CSVKETGEPYEQYF. V and J are TRBV29-1 and TRBJ2-7; 8 bases match TRBD1. Looked up from germline, CDR1 is SQVTM and CDR2 is ANQGSEA. The CDR3 has 14 amino acids. J lost 2 bases, V lost 5 bases, and 8 bases had no gene match.

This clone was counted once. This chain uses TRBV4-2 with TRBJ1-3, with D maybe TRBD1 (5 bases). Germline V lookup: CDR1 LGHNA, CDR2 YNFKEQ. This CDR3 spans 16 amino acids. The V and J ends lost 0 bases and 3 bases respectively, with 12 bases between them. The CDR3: CASSQERRGDGNTIYF. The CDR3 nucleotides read TGTGCCAGCAGCCAAGAAAGGAGGGGTGATGGAAACACCATATATTTT.

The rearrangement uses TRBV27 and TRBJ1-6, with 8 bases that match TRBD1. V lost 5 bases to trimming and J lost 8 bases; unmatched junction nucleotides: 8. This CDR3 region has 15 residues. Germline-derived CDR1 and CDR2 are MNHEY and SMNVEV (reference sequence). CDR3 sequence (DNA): TGTGCCAGCAGTCCCCGACAGGGGTTAGATTCACCCCTCCACTTT. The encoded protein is CASSPRQGLDSPLHF.

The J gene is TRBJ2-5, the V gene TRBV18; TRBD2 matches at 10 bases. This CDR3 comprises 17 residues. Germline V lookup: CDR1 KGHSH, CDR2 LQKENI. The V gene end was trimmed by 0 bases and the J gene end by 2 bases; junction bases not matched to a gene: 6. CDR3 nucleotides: TGTGCCAGCTCACCACCGGCTAGCGGGGGCTTACAAGAGACCCAGTACTTC. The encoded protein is CASSPPASGGLQETQYF.

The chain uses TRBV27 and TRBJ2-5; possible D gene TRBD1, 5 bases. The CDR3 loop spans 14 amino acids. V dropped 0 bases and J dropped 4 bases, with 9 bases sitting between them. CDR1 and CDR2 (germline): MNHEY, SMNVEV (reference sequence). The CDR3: CASSLSRQGETQYF. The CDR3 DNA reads TGTGCCAGCAGTTTATCCCGGCAGGGAGAGACCCAGTACTTC.

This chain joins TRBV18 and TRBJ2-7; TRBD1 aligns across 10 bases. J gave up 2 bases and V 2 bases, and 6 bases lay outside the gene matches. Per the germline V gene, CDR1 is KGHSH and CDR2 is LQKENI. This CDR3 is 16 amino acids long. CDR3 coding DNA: TGTGCCAGCTCACCAAGCCTCGGGACAGGGGCCTACGAGCAGTACTTC. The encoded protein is CASSPSLGTGAYEQYF.

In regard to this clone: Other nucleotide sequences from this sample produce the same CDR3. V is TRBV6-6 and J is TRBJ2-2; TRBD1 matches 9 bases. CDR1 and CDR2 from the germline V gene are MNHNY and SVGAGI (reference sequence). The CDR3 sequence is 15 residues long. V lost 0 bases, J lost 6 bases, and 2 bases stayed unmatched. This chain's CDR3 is CASSYSRTGAGELFF. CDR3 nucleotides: TGTGCCAGCAGTTACTCAAGGACAGGGGCCGGGGAGCTGTTTTTT.